This is a list of T cell receptor beta chains from one sample in a study of identical twins. TCRdb re-analysed the 5' RACE reads in MiXCR, keeping a single row per CDR3 protein. The sample lists approximately 700,000 distinct CDR3 sequences; over 15% were seen once. These data are also associated with another study on T cells expressing NK-cell markers.

Sequenced material: PBMCs. These receptors were obtained from a woman younger than 30 in good health. CDR3s leave out the opening cysteine and the closing phenylalanine or tryptophan. Each record gives: V gene, clone size, CDR3 length, CDR3 protein. Not every row has a clone size; where given, it reads once, few, many or a size class.

V gene: TRBV5-5
clone size: NA
CDR3 length: 10
CDR3 protein: ASRGCREKLF

V gene: TRBV20-1
clone size: many
CDR3 length: 13
CDR3 protein: SARDGSSSYNEQF

V gene: TRBV18
clone size: NA
CDR3 length: 11
CDR3 protein: ASSPDPSGGDD

V gene: TRBV6-5
clone size: few
CDR3 length: 14
CDR3 protein: ASSYWGGKGSDEQF

V gene: TRBV5-1
clone size: NA
CDR3 length: 14
CDR3 protein: ASSTGQGLQDTEAF

V gene: TRBV5-1
clone size: many
CDR3 length: 10
CDR3 protein: ASSPEGYEQY

V gene: TRBV4-2
clone size: NA
CDR3 length: 15
CDR3 protein: ASSQDTQGIRDTEAF

V gene: TRBV6-2/TRBV6-3
clone size: NA
CDR3 length: 17
CDR3 protein: ASSYSTGGGTSGANVLT

V gene: TRBV5-1
clone size: many
CDR3 length: 12
CDR3 protein: ASSLQGINEKLF

V gene: TRBV9
clone size: NA
CDR3 length: 12
CDR3 protein: ASSVRAVDETQY

V gene: TRBV2
clone size: NA
CDR3 length: 14
CDR3 protein: ASSEGEAARVDTQY

V gene: TRBV5-1
clone size: NA
CDR3 length: 13
CDR3 protein: ASSLGNPKNNEQF

V gene: TRBV6-6
clone size: NA
CDR3 length: 10
CDR3 protein: ASRGVGETQY

V gene: TRBV7-2
clone size: few
CDR3 length: 13
CDR3 protein: ASSWSVLGSDTQY

V gene: TRBV11-2
clone size: NA
CDR3 length: 15
CDR3 protein: ASRQGGTGASKNIQY

V gene: TRBV27
clone size: NA
CDR3 length: 11
CDR3 protein: ASRSAGSNIQY

V gene: TRBV12-3/TRBV12-4
clone size: NA
CDR3 length: 13
CDR3 protein: ASSLGGQGANTIY

V gene: TRBV12-3/TRBV12-4
clone size: many
CDR3 length: 14
CDR3 protein: ASSPKGGRANYGYT

V gene: TRBV7-2
clone size: NA
CDR3 length: 11
CDR3 protein: ASTLIPNTEAF

V gene: TRBV14
clone size: few
CDR3 length: 12
CDR3 protein: ASSHPPYSYEQY

V gene: TRBV12-3/TRBV12-4
clone size: many
CDR3 length: 11
CDR3 protein: ASWSQAGYGYT

V gene: TRBV4-2
clone size: many
CDR3 length: 13
CDR3 protein: ASSQDPGQYNEQF

V gene: TRBV4-3
clone size: NA
CDR3 length: 13
CDR3 protein: ASSQEIGRGYEQY

V gene: TRBV4-3
clone size: NA
CDR3 length: 13
CDR3 protein: ASSQGTGRVATQY

V gene: TRBV11-1
clone size: once
CDR3 length: 17
CDR3 protein: ASSLALGGGISGANVLT

V gene: TRBV12-3/TRBV12-4
clone size: NA
CDR3 length: 11
CDR3 protein: ASNDPSYNEQF

V gene: TRBV4-2
clone size: NA
CDR3 length: 13
CDR3 protein: ASSLAWGAVGELF

V gene: TRBV9
clone size: few
CDR3 length: 15
CDR3 protein: ASSLSRRDRGRLEQF

V gene: TRBV5-1
clone size: few
CDR3 length: 11
CDR3 protein: ASARTDTGELF

V gene: TRBV5-1
clone size: many
CDR3 length: 12
CDR3 protein: ASSFDGSGNTIY

V gene: TRBV12-3/TRBV12-4
clone size: few
CDR3 length: 12
CDR3 protein: ASSPRAGDYEQY

V gene: TRBV7-2
clone size: NA
CDR3 length: 12
CDR3 protein: ASSVGGRSYEQY

V gene: TRBV4-2
clone size: NA
CDR3 length: 14
CDR3 protein: ASSQRSGGFQNEQF

V gene: TRBV5-1
clone size: few
CDR3 length: 12
CDR3 protein: ASHRASSYNEQF

V gene: TRBV20-1
clone size: NA
CDR3 length: 13
CDR3 protein: SAGLTSLPYNEQF

V gene: TRBV9
clone size: NA
CDR3 length: 14
CDR3 protein: ASSVSPGTANEKLF

V gene: TRBV20-1
clone size: NA
CDR3 length: 16
CDR3 protein: SAEKALLRQLPYHEQY

V gene: TRBV5-1
clone size: NA
CDR3 length: 13
CDR3 protein: ASSTQDGAGGELF

V gene: TRBV7-2
clone size: few
CDR3 length: 13
CDR3 protein: ASQAGVVVTDTQY

V gene: TRBV20-1
clone size: NA
CDR3 length: 13
CDR3 protein: SARDSAGGLDTQY